This T cell receptor beta chain was identified in a study of blood T cell repertoires in COVID-19. Study-wide context: In each case, the material was cDNA or gDNA derived from T cells, B-cell-depleted T cells, or PBMCs.

In terms of age and location, participants ranged from about 18 to 100 years and lived in approximately 26 US areas. Clinical history reported by participants formed the basis on which cohorts were assigned. The CDR3 is 14 amino acids. In germline, CDR1 is SEHNR, CDR2 FQNEAQ (reference sequence). The V and J ends lost 5 bases and 6 bases respectively, with 17 bases between them. Original processing notes: It was from reference gene primer amplification that nucleated cell counts were estimated. TCRdb keeps only in-frame clones here, not all; method: immunoSEQ multiplex PCR. The D gene and trimming were derived from the DNA, and the V and J assignments and clone size from that table. The sample consists of more than 350,000 clones, around nine tenths of them appearing once.

What was sequenced was PBMCs or T cells enriched from blood (not recorded which). The V call is TRBV7-9, the J call TRBJ2-7; a possible D gene is TRBD2 (7 bases). The sequence came from a woman aged 18 to 35 who had been exposed to COVID-19. This CDR3 reads CASSHSGGGPEQYF. CDR3 in DNA: TGTGCCAGCAGCCACTCGGGCGGGGGCCCCGAGCAGTACTTC.